The 25 T cell receptor beta chains below all came from one sample that was sequenced in a study of identical twins. TCRdb fed the 5' RACE reads into MiXCR, producing one record per CDR3 protein. Of approximately 620,000 distinct CDR3 sequences listed, approximately 9% are singletons. These same data were also listed under a study on yellow fever vaccine responses in identical twins.

Sequenced input: PBMCs. These receptors came from a woman aged 18-29 years in good health.

This clonotype was recorded a few times. This chain connects TRBV5-1 to TRBJ2-6, with no clear D. From germline, CDR1 is SGHRS and CDR2 YFSETQ. The CDR3 covers 15 residues. Trimming shortened V by 0 bases and J by 4 bases, and 8 bases separated the two germline ends. CDR3 loop: CASSLALGGANVLTF. Written as DNA, the CDR3 is TGCGCCAGCAGCTTGGCCCTCGGCGGGGCCAACGTCCTGACTTTC.

V usage is TRBV7-8 and J usage is TRBJ2-1; 7 bases line up with TRBD1. The germline CDR1 and CDR2 sequences are SGHVS and FQNEAQ. Unmatched junction bases numbered 10, after V lost 5 bases and J lost 9 bases. The CDR3 length is 14 residues. CDR3 sequence reads: CASSTLGGLGEQFF. Here the CDR3 DNA reads TGTGCCAGCAGCACACTAGGGGGCTTGGGTGAGCAGTTCTTC.

The chain uses TRBV3-1 and TRBJ1-5; D remains unclear. This CDR3 comprises 17 residues. V lost 2 bases to trimming and J lost 2 bases, with 16 bases between them. CDR1 is LGHDT and CDR2 is YNNKEL in the germline V gene (reference sequence). CDR3 in DNA: TGTGCCAGCAGCCAAAATTTAGGTGGTTTCGGCAATCAGCCCCAGCATTTT. This translates into CASSQNLGGFGNQPQHF.

Points on this clonotype: Since a much larger clone is just one base distant, this may be a read error. J is TRBJ2-3 and V is TRBV18; D might be TRBD1 or TRBD2, each matching 5 bases. CDR3 length: 11 amino acids. Germline CDR1 is KGHSH and CDR2 is LQKENI. The CDR3 region has the DNA TGTACCAGCGGATCCGCCGACAGCACGTATTTT. This gives the protein CTSGSADSTYF.

This clonotype has only a few counts. The CDR3: CASNLDANSYEQYF. The CDR3 DNA follows: TGTGCCAGCAACCTAGACGCGAACTCCTACGAGCAGTACTTC. The chain combines TRBV7-9 with TRBJ2-7, with no clear D. The ends were cut back, 7 bases at V and 0 bases at J, with 13 bases in the middle. The CDR3 is 14 amino acids. Per germline, CDR1 SEHNR and CDR2 FQNEAQ (reference sequence). Complete variable domain (other parts from reference TRBV7-9 and TRBJ2-7): DTGVSQNPRHKITKRGQNVTFRCDPISEHNRLYWYRQTLGQGPEFLTYFQNEAQLEKSRLLSDRFSAERPKGSFSTLEIQRTEQGDSAMYLCASNLDANSYEQYFGPGTRLTVT.

In this sample, this clonotype turned up once. The rearrangement links TRBV5-1 to TRBJ2-3; either TRBD1 or TRBD2 may supply D (6 bases each). V gave up 5 bases and J gave up 4 bases, with 17 bases separating them. The CDR3 length is 15 residues. Germline V gives CDR1 SGHRS, CDR2 YFSETQ. The CDR3 DNA reads TGCGCCAGCAGAATTTCTAACGGGGGCGCAGATACGCAGTATTTT. Its protein is CASRISNGGADTQYF.

The genes are TRBV6-2 or TRBV6-3 and TRBJ2-6, with unresolved D. V lost 2 bases, J lost 2 bases, and 7 bases lay in between. Germline assignment: CDR1 MNHEY and CDR2 SVGEGT. This CDR3 is built from 15 residues. The CDR3 here is CASSYGKTGANVLTF. The CDR3 DNA reads as TGTGCCAGCAGTTACGGAAAAACTGGGGCCAACGTCCTGACTTTC.

The chain uses TRBV20-1 and TRBJ2-5; a weak D match, TRBD2 (6 bases). V lost 4 bases to trimming and J lost 4 bases, with 16 bases between them. The germline CDR1 and CDR2 sequences are DFQATT and SNEGSKA (reference sequence). This CDR3 spans 14 amino acids. CDR3: CSATPLTRVETQYF. CDR3 bases: TGCAGTGCTACGCCCCTGACTAGAGTAGAGACCCAGTACTTC.

In regard to this clonotype: This may be a read error: a much more frequent sequence differs by one nucleotide. The chain has TRBV24-1 and TRBJ2-6; D uncertain. V lost 6 bases and J 2 bases, leaving 1 base between the germline ends. CDR3 length: 12 residues. The V gene's germline CDR1 is KGHDR and CDR2 SFDVKD. The CDR3 loop is CATSTGANVLTF. For the CDR3, the DNA is TGTGCCACCAGTACTGGGGCCAACGTCCTGACTTTC.

This clonotype was picked up a small number of times. V and J are TRBV6-2 or TRBV6-3 and TRBJ2-7; D may correspond to TRBD1 or TRBD2 (5 bases each). This CDR3 spans 15 amino acids. CDR1 is MNHEY, CDR2 SVGEGT, per germline. The germline V and J ends were trimmed by 5 bases and 11 bases, with 25 bases remaining between them. The DNA of the CDR3 is TGTGCCAGCAGTGCCCGGGGCCTACCTCGAGGAGCAAAGTACTTC. Its translation is CASSARGLPRGAKYF.

J is TRBJ2-1 and V is TRBV5-1, with 15 positions matching TRBD2. CDR1 and CDR2 from the germline V gene are SGHRS and YFSETQ. The trim removed 3 bases at V and 7 bases at J, leaving 11 bases unmatched. The CDR3 has 18 residues. This chain's CDR3 is CASSWGLAGGMAENEQFF. The CDR3 region has the DNA TGCGCCAGCAGCTGGGGACTAGCGGGGGGAATGGCGGAAAATGAGCAGTTCTTC.

This clonotype was seen ten or more times. The chain has TRBV7-9 and TRBJ2-1; perhaps TRBD2 as D (6 bases). The CDR3 extends over 16 amino acids. Germline CDR1 SEHNR, CDR2 FQNEAQ (reference sequence). The ends were cut back, 5 bases at V and 1 base at J, with 15 bases in the middle. CDR3 bases: TGTGCCAGCAGCCCTGCCGGAGGGGTTTCCTACAATGAGCAGTTCTTC. Encoded protein: CASSPAGGVSYNEQFF.

This clonotype was counted a few times. The gene calls are TRBV3-1 and TRBJ2-5, with 9 nucleotides matching TRBD2. Germline assignment: CDR1 LGHDT and CDR2 YNNKEL (reference sequence). J lost 1 base, V lost 4 bases, and 4 bases had no gene match. The CDR3 is 15 residues long. In nucleotides, the CDR3 is TGTGCCAGCAGCCGGACTAGCGCAGTCCAAGAGACCCAGTACTTC. It is translated as CASSRTSAVQETQYF.

The gene calls are TRBV5-6 and TRBJ2-1; 11 nucleotides align to TRBD2. Germline lookup yields CDR1 SGHDT and CDR2 YYEEEE. The CDR3 covers 19 residues. V lost 5 bases to trimming and J lost 2 bases; unmatched junction nucleotides: 15. In DNA form, the CDR3 reads TGTGCCAGCAGTTCGCGGGTTAGCGGGGGGGCCGTAACCTACAATGAGCAGTTCTTC. Protein: CASSSRVSGGAVTYNEQFF.

Only a few counts were recorded for this clonotype. The chain carries TRBV6-1 and TRBJ1-6; the match to TRBD1 covers 8 bases. The CDR3 has 16 residues. J gave up 1 base and V 5 bases, and 4 bases lay outside the gene matches. Per germline, CDR1 MNHNS and CDR2 SASEGT. This CDR3 is CASSKRTGSYNSPLHF. In DNA, the CDR3 is TGTGCCAGCAGTAAGCGGACAGGGTCCTATAATTCACCCCTCCACTTT.

This clonotype was seen only a few times. The chain uses TRBV18 and TRBJ1-2; 9 bases fit TRBD1. Losses at the gene ends were 0 bases for V and 8 bases for J; bases not matched to a gene: 13. This CDR3 contains 17 residues. Germline CDR1 is KGHSH and CDR2 is LQKENI. Here the CDR3 DNA reads TGTGCCAGCTCACCACCGACAGGGGGTACCCTCTATGTCGGCTACACCTTC. Translation: CASSPPTGGTLYVGYTF.

The V gene is TRBV7-9, the J gene TRBJ2-7; D not certain. CDR1 and CDR2 (germline): SEHNR, FQNEAQ (reference sequence). Trimming cost V 1 base and J 4 bases, with 17 bases left between them. The CDR3 is made up of 16 amino acids. Here the CDR3 DNA reads TGTGCCAGCAGCTTAGGAACTGGTAAAGATTGGTACGAGCAGTACTTC. As protein: CASSLGTGKDWYEQYF.

This clonotype was seen a few times. This chain uses TRBV5-6 with TRBJ2-5, with 8 bases that match TRBD1. V lost 4 bases, J lost 1 base, and 12 bases stayed unmatched. The germline CDR1 and CDR2 sequences are SGHDT and YYEEEE. The CDR3 is made up of 17 amino acids. This CDR3 reads CASSRLGQGGRQETQYF. The CDR3, as DNA: TGTGCCAGCAGCCGACTCGGACAGGGCGGTCGCCAAGAGACCCAGTACTTC.

The chain is built from TRBV11-2 and TRBJ2-4, with 7 bases aligning to TRBD1. CDR1 and CDR2 (germline): SGHAT, FQNNGV. Trimming at V came to 5 bases and at J to 0 bases, leaving 10 bases not matched to a gene. The CDR3 is made up of 17 amino acids. CDR3: CASSRTTGRLAKNIQYF. CDR3 nucleotides: TGTGCCAGCAGCAGGACGACAGGGCGACTAGCCAAAAACATTCAGTACTTC.

This clonotype has more than one count but fewer than ten. CDR3 protein: CSASGRRGGYQETQYF. The CDR3, as DNA: TGCAGTGCTAGCGGCAGGCGCGGGGGGTACCAAGAGACCCAGTACTTC. The rearrangement links TRBV20-1 to TRBJ2-5; 8 bases are shared with TRBD2. Germline V CDR1 and CDR2: DFQATT, SNEGSKA (reference sequence). This CDR3 contains 16 residues. The ends lost 3 bases at V and 0 bases at J; junction bases unmatched: 9.

This clonotype came up a few times. This rearrangement joins TRBV25-1 to TRBJ2-3; TRBD2 is a possible D gene (5 bases). The CDR3 length is 20 residues. Germline-derived CDR1 and CDR2 are MGHDK and SYGVNS. V was cut by 3 bases and J by 0 bases, with 25 bases left in between. CDR3 coding DNA: TGTGCCAGCAGTGACCGCGAAGTATCTTCCCCAGCGGCTAGCACAGATACGCAGTATTTT. This encodes CASSDREVSSPAASTDTQYF. The complete variable domain, with remaining parts taken from reference TRBV25-1 and TRBJ2-3, reads EADIYQTPRYLVIGTGKKITLECSQTMGHDKMYWYQQDPGMELHLIHYSYGVNSTEKGDLSSESTVSRIRTEHFPLTLESARPSHTSQYLCASSDREVSSPAASTDTQYFGPGTRLTVL.

This clonotype appeared many times. This chain joins TRBV7-9 and TRBJ2-7; D might be TRBD1 (6 bases). The CDR3 consists of 15 residues. V was pared by 5 bases and J by 3 bases, with 17 bases between. Germline values: CDR1 SEHNR, CDR2 FQNEAQ (reference sequence). The CDR3 region is CASSADRTEFYEQYF. The DNA for the CDR3 is TGTGCCAGCAGCGCCGACCGGACAGAGTTCTACGAGCAGTACTTC.

This clonotype was picked up many times. The chain carries TRBV29-1 and TRBJ1-1; 9 nucleotides line up with TRBD1. The CDR3 is made up of 15 amino acids. CDR1 is SQVTM, CDR2 ANQGSEA, per germline. The V and J ends lost 5 bases and 6 bases, in that order; junction bases with no gene match: 13. CDR3 loop: CSVTTLDRGFAEAFF. The CDR3 nucleotides are TGCAGCGTTACAACCTTGGACAGGGGCTTCGCTGAAGCTTTCTTT.

The sample holds one count of this clonotype. V is TRBV29-1 and J is TRBJ2-2, with D possibly being TRBD1 or TRBD2 (5 bases each). The V and J ends lost 7 bases and 6 bases respectively, with 12 bases between them. The germline gives CDR1 SQVTM, CDR2 ANQGSEA. The CDR3 sequence is 12 residues long. This CDR3 is CSGGTGSGELFF. CDR3 in DNA: TGCAGCGGTGGGACGGGATCCGGGGAGCTGTTTTTT.

This clonotype came up a few times. The CDR3 loop reads CSVEVAGSSYEQYF. In DNA form, the CDR3 reads TGCAGCGTTGAAGTGGCAGGGTCGAGTTACGAGCAGTACTTC. V usage is TRBV29-1 and J usage is TRBJ2-7; D may be TRBD1 (5 bases). Deletions cut 1 base from V and 4 bases from J, with 14 bases between. Germline CDR1 SQVTM, CDR2 ANQGSEA. The CDR3 length is 14 residues.